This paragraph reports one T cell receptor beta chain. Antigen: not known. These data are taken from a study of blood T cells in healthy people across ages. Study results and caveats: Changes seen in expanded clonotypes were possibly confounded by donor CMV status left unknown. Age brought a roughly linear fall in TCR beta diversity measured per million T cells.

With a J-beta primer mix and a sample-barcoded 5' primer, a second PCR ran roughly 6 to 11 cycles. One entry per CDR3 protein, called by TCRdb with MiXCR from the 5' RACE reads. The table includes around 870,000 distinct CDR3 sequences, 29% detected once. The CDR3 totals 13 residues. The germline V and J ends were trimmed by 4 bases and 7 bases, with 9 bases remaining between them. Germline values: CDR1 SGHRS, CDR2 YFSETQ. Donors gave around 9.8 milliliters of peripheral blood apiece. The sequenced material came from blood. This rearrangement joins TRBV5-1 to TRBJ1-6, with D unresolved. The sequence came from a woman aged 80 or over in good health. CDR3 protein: CASSEIQNSPLHF. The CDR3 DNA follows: TGCGCCAGCAGCGAAATACAAAATTCACCCCTCCACTTT. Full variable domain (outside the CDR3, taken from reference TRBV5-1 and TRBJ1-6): KAGVTQTPRYLIKTRGQQVTLSCSPISGHRSVSWYQQTPGQGLQFLFEYFSETQRNKGNFPGRFSGRQFSNSRSEMNVSTLELGDSALYLCASSEIQNSPLHFGNGTRLTVT.